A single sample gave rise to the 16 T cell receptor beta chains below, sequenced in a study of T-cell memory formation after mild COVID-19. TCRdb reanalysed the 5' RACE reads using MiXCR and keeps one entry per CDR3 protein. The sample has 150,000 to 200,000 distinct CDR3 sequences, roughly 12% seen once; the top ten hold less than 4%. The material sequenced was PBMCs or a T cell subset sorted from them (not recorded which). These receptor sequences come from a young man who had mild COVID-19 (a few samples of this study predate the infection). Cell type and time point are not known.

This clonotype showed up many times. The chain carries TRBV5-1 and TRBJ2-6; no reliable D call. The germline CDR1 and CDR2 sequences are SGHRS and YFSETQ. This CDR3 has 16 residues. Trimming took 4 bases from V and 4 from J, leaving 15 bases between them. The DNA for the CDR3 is TGCGCCAGCAGCCTCGCTTTCGGGCTGGGGGCCAACGTCCTGACTTTC. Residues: CASSLAFGLGANVLTF.

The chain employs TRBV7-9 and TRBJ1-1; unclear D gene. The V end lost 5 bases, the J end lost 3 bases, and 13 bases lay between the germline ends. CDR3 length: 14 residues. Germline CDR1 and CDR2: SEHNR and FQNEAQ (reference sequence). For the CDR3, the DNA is TGTGCCAGCAGCACCCAGTATAGCTACACTGAAGCTTTCTTT. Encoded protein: CASSTQYSYTEAFF.

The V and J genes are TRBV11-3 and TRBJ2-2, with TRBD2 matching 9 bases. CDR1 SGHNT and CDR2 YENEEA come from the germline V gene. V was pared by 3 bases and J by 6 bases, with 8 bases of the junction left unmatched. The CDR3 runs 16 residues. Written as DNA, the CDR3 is TGTGCCAGCAGCTTTCGTGGCGCGGGGGGGCCCGGGGAGCTGTTTTTT. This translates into CASSFRGAGGPGELFF.

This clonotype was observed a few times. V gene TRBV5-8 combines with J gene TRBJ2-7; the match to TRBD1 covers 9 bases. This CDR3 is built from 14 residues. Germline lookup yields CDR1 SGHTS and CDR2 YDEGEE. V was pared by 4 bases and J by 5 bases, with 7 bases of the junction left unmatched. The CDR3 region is CASSPWTGVHEQYV. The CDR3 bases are TGTGCCAGCAGCCCCTGGACAGGGGTACACGAGCAGTACGTC.

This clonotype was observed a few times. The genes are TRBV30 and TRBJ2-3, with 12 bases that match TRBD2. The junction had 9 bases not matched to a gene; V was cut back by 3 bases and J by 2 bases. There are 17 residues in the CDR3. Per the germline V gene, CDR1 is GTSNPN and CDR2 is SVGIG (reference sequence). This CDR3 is CAWSPRLAGALTDTQYF. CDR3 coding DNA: TGTGCCTGGAGCCCGAGACTAGCGGGGGCCCTCACAGATACGCAGTATTTT.

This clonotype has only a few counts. The CDR3 coding sequence is TGTGCCAGCAGCGGCCGTTGGGAGCAGTACGTC. It codes for CASSGRWEQYV. The chain employs TRBV12-3 or TRBV12-4 and TRBJ2-7; D is ambiguous. The V end lost 6 bases, the J end lost 7 bases, and 10 bases lay between the germline ends. The CDR3 loop spans 11 amino acids.

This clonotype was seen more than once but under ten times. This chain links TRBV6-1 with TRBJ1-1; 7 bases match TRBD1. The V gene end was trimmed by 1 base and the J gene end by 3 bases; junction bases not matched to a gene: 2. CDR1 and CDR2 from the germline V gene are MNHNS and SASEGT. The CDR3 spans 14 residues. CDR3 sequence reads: CASSEDRGDTEAFF. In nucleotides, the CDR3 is TGTGCCAGCAGTGAAGACAGGGGCGACACTGAAGCTTTCTTT.

CDR3 protein: CATSPGGGALSSYNEQFF. The CDR3 nucleotides are TGCGCCACTTCCCCGGGGGGGGGGGCCCTTAGCTCCTACAATGAGCAGTTCTTC. V is TRBV5-1 and J is TRBJ2-1, with TRBD2 identical over 8 bases. Trimming removed 9 bases from V and 0 bases from J; junction bases left unmatched: 17. Germline CDR1 and CDR2: SGHRS and YFSETQ. The CDR3 runs 18 residues.

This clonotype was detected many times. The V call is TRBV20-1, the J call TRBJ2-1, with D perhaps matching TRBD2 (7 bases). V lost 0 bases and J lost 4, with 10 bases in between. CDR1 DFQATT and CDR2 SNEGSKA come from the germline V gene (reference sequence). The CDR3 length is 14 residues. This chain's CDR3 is CSARDGGRYNEQFF. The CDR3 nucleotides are TGCAGTGCTAGAGACGGGGGGCGTTACAATGAGCAGTTCTTC.

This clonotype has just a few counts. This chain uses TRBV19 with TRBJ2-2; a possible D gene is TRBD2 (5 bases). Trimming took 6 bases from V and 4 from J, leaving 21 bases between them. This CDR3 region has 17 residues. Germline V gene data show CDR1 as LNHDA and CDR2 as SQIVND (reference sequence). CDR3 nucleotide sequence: TGTGCCAGTAGCCGAATGCGTGCTAGGGAGACCACCGGGGAGCTGTTTTTT. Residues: CASSRMRARETTGELFF.

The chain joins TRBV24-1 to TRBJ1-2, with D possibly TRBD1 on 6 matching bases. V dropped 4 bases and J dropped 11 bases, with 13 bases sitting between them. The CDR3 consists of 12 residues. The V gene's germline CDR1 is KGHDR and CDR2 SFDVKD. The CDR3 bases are TGTGCCACCAGTGACGCGGACAGAGGTTACACCTTC. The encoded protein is CATSDADRGYTF.

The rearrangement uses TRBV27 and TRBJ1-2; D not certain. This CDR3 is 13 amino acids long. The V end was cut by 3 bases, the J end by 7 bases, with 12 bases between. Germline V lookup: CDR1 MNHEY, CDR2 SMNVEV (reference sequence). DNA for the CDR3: TGTGCCAGCAGTTTGTCCGCCGTCGGTGGCTACACCTTC. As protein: CASSLSAVGGYTF.

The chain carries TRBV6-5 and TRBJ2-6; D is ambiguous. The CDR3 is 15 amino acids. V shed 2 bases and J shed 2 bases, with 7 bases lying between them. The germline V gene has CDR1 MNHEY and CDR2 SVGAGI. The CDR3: CASSYDEAGANVLTF. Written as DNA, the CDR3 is TGTGCCAGCAGTTACGATGAGGCTGGGGCCAACGTCCTGACTTTC.

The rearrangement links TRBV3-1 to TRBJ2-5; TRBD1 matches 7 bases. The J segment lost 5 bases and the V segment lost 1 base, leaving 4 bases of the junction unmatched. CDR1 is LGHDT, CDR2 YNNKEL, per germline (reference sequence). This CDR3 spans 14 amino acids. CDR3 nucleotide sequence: TGTGCCAGCAGCCAAGCGGCCAGGGGGGAGACCCAGTACTTC. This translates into CASSQAARGETQYF.

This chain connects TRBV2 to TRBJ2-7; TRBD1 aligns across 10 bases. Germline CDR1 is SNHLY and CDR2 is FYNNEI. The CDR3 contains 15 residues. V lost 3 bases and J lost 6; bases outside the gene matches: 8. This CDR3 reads CASSERQGALGEQYF. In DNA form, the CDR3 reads TGTGCCAGCAGTGAGAGACAGGGGGCATTGGGCGAGCAGTACTTC.

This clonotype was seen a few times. The CDR3 nucleotides read TGTGCCAGCAGCATTATTGAAGGGGTTTATGGCACAGATACGCAGTATTTT. It encodes CASSIIEGVYGTDTQYF. The chain links TRBV7-2 to TRBJ2-3, with D maybe TRBD1 (5 bases). Per the germline V gene, CDR1 is SGHTA and CDR2 is FQGNSA. The germline V and J ends were trimmed by 5 bases and 1 base, with 19 bases remaining between them. The CDR3 loop spans 17 amino acids.